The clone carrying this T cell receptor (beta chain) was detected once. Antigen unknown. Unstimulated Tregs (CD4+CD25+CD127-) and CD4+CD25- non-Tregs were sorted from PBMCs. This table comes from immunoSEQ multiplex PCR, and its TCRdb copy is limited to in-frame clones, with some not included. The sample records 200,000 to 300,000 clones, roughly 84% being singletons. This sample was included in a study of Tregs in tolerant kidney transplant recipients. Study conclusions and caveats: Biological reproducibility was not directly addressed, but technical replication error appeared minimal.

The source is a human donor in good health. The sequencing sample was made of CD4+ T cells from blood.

The CDR3 nucleotides are TGTGCCAGCACCCGGGACAGGGGTAATGGCTACACCTTC. It specifies CASTRDRGNGYTF. The rearrangement uses TRBV2 and TRBJ1-2; 10 bases agree with TRBD1. This CDR3 contains 13 residues. The germline CDR1 and CDR2 sequences are SNHLY and FYNNEI. The V gene end was trimmed by 7 bases and the J gene end by 6 bases; junction bases not matched to a gene: 5.